The 21 T cell receptor beta chains below come from one sample, sequenced in a study of graft-versus-host responses after intestinal transplantation. Produced via immunoSEQ multiplex PCR; TCRdb's table is partial and in-frame only. The sample lists some 90,000 clones, about four fifths occurring once. No antigens are known for them. The sequenced sample was unstimulated CD4+ T cells sorted from spleen or lymph node cells, obtained before intestinal transplant. These receptor sequences come from a human donor who received an intestinal transplant.

The J gene is TRBJ2-7, the V gene TRBV19; 7 nucleotides agree with TRBD1. V shed 5 bases and J 9 bases; nucleotides not matched to a gene: 10. The germline CDR1 and CDR2 sequences are LNHDA and SQIVND (reference sequence). CDR3 size: 13 residues. The CDR3 region has the DNA TGTGCCAGTAGTTCCCAATCAGGGGGAGCGCAGTACTTC. It is translated as CASSSQSGGAQYF.

The chain uses TRBV4-1 and TRBJ1-5; D might be TRBD1 (6 bases). Trimming left V 5 bases short and J 2 bases short, with 16 bases between. The CDR3 length is 16 residues. Germline CDR1 is MGHRA and CDR2 is YSYEKL. For the CDR3, the DNA is TGCGCCAGCAGCAGAACCCTCTGGGGGCGCAATCAGCCCCAGCATTTT. It translates to CASSRTLWGRNQPQHF.

The chain uses TRBV11-3 and TRBJ2-1, with TRBD1 matching over 7 bases. Germline V gene sequence: CDR1 SGHNT, CDR2 YENEEA. The V and J ends lost 3 bases and 4 bases, in that order; junction bases with no gene match: 9. CDR3 length equals 16 residues. For the CDR3, the DNA is TGTGCCAGCAGCTTCAAATCCGGGACAGCTTACAATGAGCAGTTCTTC. This translates into CASSFKSGTAYNEQFF.

This chain uses TRBV29-1 with TRBJ2-3; D is ambiguous. Looked up from germline, CDR1 is SQVTM and CDR2 is ANQGSEA. The length of the CDR3 is 13 residues. Trimming took 4 bases from V and 4 from J, leaving 12 bases between them. Written as DNA, the CDR3 is TGCAGCGTTGTGCCCTATGAGGCAGATACGCAGTATTTT. Protein: CSVVPYEADTQYF.

This clone came up once. This chain joins TRBV2 and TRBJ2-7, with 8 bases identical to TRBD1. The V segment lost 7 bases and the J segment 2 bases; nucleotides outside the gene matches: 7. Per germline, CDR1 SNHLY and CDR2 FYNNEI. This CDR3 has 14 residues. Here the CDR3 reads CASKVGTGTYEQYF. In DNA, the CDR3 is TGTGCCAGCAAGGTCGGGACAGGAACCTACGAGCAGTACTTC.

V usage is TRBV7-9 and J usage is TRBJ2-5; 8 bases are shared with TRBD2. Germline V CDR1 and CDR2: SEHNR, FQNEAQ (reference sequence). V shed 5 bases and J 5 bases; nucleotides not matched to a gene: 10. The CDR3 consists of 15 residues. The CDR3 spells CASSPGGAMGETQYF. DNA of the CDR3: TGTGCCAGCAGCCCCGGGGGGGCCATGGGGGAGACCCAGTACTTC.

This clone was picked up a small number of times. The V call is TRBV15, the J call TRBJ1-1; perhaps TRBD1 as D (5 bases). CDR3 length equals 15 residues. Germline assignment: CDR1 LNHNV and CDR2 YYDKDF (reference sequence). V dropped 4 bases and J dropped 0 bases, with 12 bases sitting between them. The CDR3 region has the DNA TGTGCCACCAGCAAATCGCAGGGAATGAACACTGAAGCTTTCTTT. Protein: CATSKSQGMNTEAFF.

V is TRBV4-2 and J is TRBJ2-2, with 8 bases identical to TRBD1. Germline V gene sequence: CDR1 LGHNA, CDR2 YNFKEQ. This CDR3 has 18 residues. V was clipped by 3 bases and J by 1 base; unmatched bases: 10. As DNA, the CDR3 is TGTGCCAGCAGCCACCTACTTGGACAGGGTGGGAACACCGGGGAGCTGTTTTTT. This codes for CASSHLLGQGGNTGELFF.

V is TRBV11-3 and J is TRBJ2-2; 9 bases fit TRBD1. Germline V CDR1 and CDR2: SGHNT, YENEEA. V dropped 5 bases and J dropped 7; count of bases not matched to a gene: 8. CDR3 length: 15 amino acids. Here the CDR3 DNA reads TGTGCCAGCAGCATGGGACAGGGTGGAGTCGGGGAGCTGTTTTTT. This translates into CASSMGQGGVGELFF.

The rearrangement links TRBV4-1 to TRBJ2-1, with TRBD2 matching over 11 bases. V was clipped by 1 base and J by 4 bases; unmatched bases: 0. CDR1 is MGHRA and CDR2 is YSYEKL in the germline V gene. The CDR3 runs 15 residues. CDR3 nucleotides: TGCGCCAGCAGCCAAGCTAGCGGGAGGTACAATGAGCAGTTCTTC. Its protein product is CASSQASGRYNEQFF.

The rearrangement uses TRBV7-8 and TRBJ1-3; D call uncertain. CDR3 size: 16 residues. With 5 bases removed from V and 0 bases from J, the gap between germline ends came to 14 bases. Germline V gene data show CDR1 as SGHVS and CDR2 as FQNEAQ. The DNA for the CDR3 is TGTGCCAGCAGCACGAGTCTCTCGAGCTCTGGAAACACCATATATTTT. Protein sequence: CASSTSLSSSGNTIYF.

V usage is TRBV6-5 and J usage is TRBJ1-6; no clear D gene. The CDR3 is made up of 16 amino acids. Germline-derived CDR1 and CDR2 are MNHEY and SVGAGI. V was trimmed by 4 bases and J by 6 bases, leaving 16 bases between them. CDR3 sequence reads: CASSFTVSLSNSPLHF. CDR3 DNA: TGTGCCAGCAGTTTTACAGTCTCTCTAAGTAATTCACCCCTCCACTTT.

In this sample, this clone turned up once. This sequence joins TRBV29-1 and TRBJ1-1, with no clear D. With 4 bases removed from V and 3 bases from J, the gap between germline ends came to 12 bases. From germline, CDR1 is SQVTM and CDR2 ANQGSEA. The CDR3 extends over 13 amino acids. The DNA of the CDR3 is TGCAGCGTTGTAAGAGGGTGGGACACTGAAGCTTTCTTT. Encoded protein: CSVVRGWDTEAFF.

V and J are TRBV28 and TRBJ2-5; D is possibly TRBD2 (6 bases). V was clipped by 6 bases and J by 4 bases, with 21 bases between them. This CDR3 region has 16 residues. The V gene's germline CDR1 is MDHEN and CDR2 SYDVKM. The DNA of the CDR3 is TGTGCCAGCAGGGGCAATTTTATCGGGGGAAGAGAGACCCAGTACTTC. This translates into CASRGNFIGGRETQYF.

The chain links TRBV28 to TRBJ2-3; 8 nucleotides agree with TRBD2. The CDR3 is 14 residues long. Germline-derived CDR1 and CDR2 are MDHEN and SYDVKM. Unmatched junction bases numbered 6, after V lost 7 bases and J lost 3 bases. The CDR3 DNA follows: TGTGCCAGCAACCCGGGGGGGGATACAGATACGCAGTATTTT. Protein product: CASNPGGDTDTQYF.

CDR3 amino acids: CAWSRQSLQGYTF. CDR3 sequence (DNA): TGTGCCTGGAGTAGACAGTCCCTCCAAGGCTACACCTTC. The V gene is TRBV30, the J gene TRBJ1-2; weak D call: TRBD1 (5 bases). Trimming stripped 2 bases from V and 8 bases from J, with 15 bases between. In germline, CDR1 is GTSNPN, CDR2 SVGIG (reference sequence). This CDR3 comprises 13 residues.

This sequence joins TRBV19 and TRBJ1-4, with D perhaps matching TRBD1 (6 bases). Germline loops: CDR1 LNHDA, CDR2 SQIVND (reference sequence). With 3 bases removed from V and 3 bases from J, the gap between germline ends came to 11 bases. This CDR3 is built from 15 residues. The CDR3 loop is CASSIAGTPNEKLFF. The CDR3 DNA is TGTGCCAGTAGTATCGCCGGGACACCTAATGAAAAACTGTTTTTT. Full variable domain (outside the CDR3, taken from reference TRBV19 and TRBJ1-4): DGGITQSPKYLFRKEGQNVTLSCEQNLNHDAMYWYRQDPGQGLRLIYYSQIVNDFQKGDIAEGYSVSREKKESFPLTVTSAQKNPTAFYLCASSIAGTPNEKLFFGSGTQLSVL.

This sequence joins TRBV29-1 and TRBJ2-6; D might be TRBD1 (6 bases). The CDR3 loop spans 14 amino acids. CDR1 is SQVTM and CDR2 is ANQGSEA in the germline V gene. The germline V and J ends were trimmed by 7 bases and 0 bases, with 10 bases remaining between them. CDR3 nucleotide sequence: TGCAGCGCTAAACAGGGCTCTGGGGCCAACGTCCTGACTTTC. This translates into CSAKQGSGANVLTF. The entire variable domain, with the rest obtained from reference TRBV29-1 and TRBJ2-6, is as follows: SAVISQKPSRDICQRGTSLTIQCQVDSQVTMMFWYRQQPGQSLTLIATANQGSEATYESGFVIDKFPISRPNLTFSTLTVSNMSPEDSSIYLCSAKQGSGANVLTFGAGSRLTVL.

The chain joins TRBV7-9 to TRBJ1-6; D uncertain. CDR3 size: 11 residues. From germline, CDR1 is SEHNR and CDR2 FQNEAQ (reference sequence). Trimming removed 4 bases at V and 15 bases at J, with 10 bases between. The CDR3 loop reads CASSSFELLHF. In DNA form, the CDR3 reads TGTGCCAGCAGCTCCTTCGAACTCCTCCACTTT.

V and J are TRBV5-1 and TRBJ2-7, with D possibly TRBD1 on 5 matching bases. V gave up 0 bases and J gave up 0 bases, with 10 bases separating them. Germline V CDR1 and CDR2: SGHRS, YFSETQ. The CDR3 contains 15 residues. The CDR3 spells CASSLASTASYEQYF. The DNA of the CDR3 is TGCGCCAGCAGCTTGGCTTCGACAGCCTCCTACGAGCAGTACTTC.

The CDR3 DNA sequence: TGTGCCAGCAGTTACTCGACAGGGAAAGAGACCCAGTACTTC. As protein: CASSYSTGKETQYF. The rearrangement joins TRBV6-5 to TRBJ2-5; 7 bases match TRBD1. The CDR3 totals 14 residues. Germline V gene data show CDR1 as MNHEY and CDR2 as SVGAGI. Unmatched junction bases numbered 1, after V lost 0 bases and J lost 3 bases.